This T cell receptor (beta chain) was identified in a study of blood T cells in healthy people across ages. Per the germline V gene, CDR1 is MNHNY and CDR2 is SVGAGI (reference sequence). The V and J ends lost 2 bases and 5 bases, in that order; junction bases with no gene match: 6. The CDR3 consists of 15 residues. This clonotype was seen a few times. Together with a sample-barcoded 5' primer, a J-beta primer mix was included in a second PCR lasting about 6 to 11 cycles. Every single cDNA molecule received a tag from a template-switch adaptor with 12 random nucleotides. Each CDR3 protein gets one entry after TCRdb re-called the 5' RACE reads with MiXCR. The sample carries about 800,000 distinct CDR3 sequences, about 25% recorded once. Another study also made use of these data, one on T cells of mothers and their children. That report notes: Each child contributed roughly 3 million TCR beta CDR3 reads, while each mother contributed over 9.5 million. Regardless of relatedness, pairs show thymic selection shaping TCR recombination output in a similar manner. Persisting microchimeric T cell clones went undetected.

Material for sequencing was blood. The sequence derives from a boy aged 5 to 17 in good health. The chain combines TRBV6-6 with TRBJ2-1, with TRBD2 identical over 7 bases. This CDR3 is CASSYGSGGNNEQFF. CDR3 in DNA: TGTGCCAGCAGTTACGGGTCGGGGGGAAACAATGAGCAGTTCTTC.